This record concerns one T cell receptor beta chain sequence. Germline loops: CDR1 SGDLS, CDR2 YYNGEE. The CDR3 is 14 amino acids. V was pared by 0 bases and J by 8 bases, with 11 bases between. This entry is derived from a study of T cell responses to AZD1222 COVID-19 vaccine. This table comes from immunoSEQ multiplex PCR, and its TCRdb copy is limited to in-frame clones, with some not included. This sample has over 100,000 clones, with about 91% found just once. This clonotype originated in an adult in good health. This rearrangement joins TRBV9 to TRBJ1-4; D is uncertain. The material sequenced was peripheral blood, taken on day 0 of AZD1222 vaccination. Written as DNA, the CDR3 is TGTGCCAGCAGCGTAGGGCCCAAAGGGGAAAAACTGTTTTTT. Translation: CASSVGPKGEKLFF.